A single sample is the source of the 13 T cell receptor beta chains below, sequenced in a study of blood T cell repertoires in COVID-19. The table came from immunoSEQ multiplex PCR; TCRdb's copy has only in-frame clones and leaves some out. The repertoire has 150,000 to 200,000 clones, roughly 84% of them found once; the top ten carry approximately 0.99%. Source material: peripheral blood. Receptor source: a man between 35 and 55 years old with acute or convalescent COVID-19.

The chain employs TRBV2 and TRBJ1-2, with TRBD1 identical over 10 bases. Germline values: CDR1 SNHLY, CDR2 FYNNEI. The ends lost 6 bases at V and 5 bases at J; junction bases unmatched: 6. The CDR3 has 14 residues. The CDR3 protein is CASRDRGENYGYTF. As DNA, the CDR3 is TGTGCCAGCAGGGACAGGGGGGAAAATTATGGCTACACCTTC.

The chain uses TRBV12-3 or TRBV12-4 and TRBJ1-5; D is unresolved. This CDR3 spans 13 amino acids. Deletions cut 1 base from V and 5 bases from J, with 6 bases between. This chain's CDR3 is CASSLGADQPQHF. DNA of the CDR3: TGTGCCAGCAGTTTAGGGGCCGATCAGCCCCAGCATTTT.

This chain connects TRBV5-4 to TRBJ2-1; tentative D call: TRBD2 (5 bases). The CDR3 runs to 14 residues. Trimming stripped 3 bases from V and 5 bases from J, with 12 bases between. Germline values: CDR1 SGHNT, CDR2 YYREEE (reference sequence). The CDR3: CASSSGGLNNEQFF. CDR3 nucleotides: TGTGCCAGCAGCTCGGGCGGGTTAAACAATGAGCAGTTCTTC.

The chain has TRBV19 and TRBJ1-1; TRBD1 is a possible D gene (5 bases). The germline V and J ends were trimmed by 6 bases and 4 bases, with 15 bases remaining between them. CDR1 is LNHDA, CDR2 SQIVND, per germline (reference sequence). The CDR3 consists of 14 residues. CDR3 sequence: CASRGRGLGTEAFF. CDR3 DNA sequence: TGTGCCAGTAGGGGGCGGGGCCTGGGCACTGAAGCTTTCTTT.

J is TRBJ2-3 and V is TRBV7-9, with 7 bases matching TRBD1. The CDR3 covers 14 residues. The trim removed 7 bases at V and 5 bases at J, leaving 9 bases unmatched. Germline-derived CDR1 and CDR2 are SEHNR and FQNEAQ (reference sequence). CDR3 sequence: CASTPTGNEDTQYF. CDR3 DNA sequence: TGTGCCAGCACCCCGACAGGGAATGAAGATACGCAGTATTTT.

CDR3 DNA sequence: TGTGCCAGCAGTAAGGGACAGGCTTTCTACGAGCAGTACTTC. This sequence encodes CASSKGQAFYEQYF. This rearrangement joins TRBV2 to TRBJ2-7; 8 bases are a match to TRBD1. The CDR3 covers 14 residues. The germline V gene encodes CDR1 SNHLY and CDR2 FYNNEI. With 5 bases clipped from V and 3 bases from J, the junction kept 6 bases outside the gene matches.

This clone appeared once. J is TRBJ1-3 and V is TRBV9; possibly TRBD1 for D (5 bases). The length of the CDR3 is 15 residues. V was shortened by 2 bases and J by 3 bases, with 12 bases between the two germline ends. Germline lookup yields CDR1 SGDLS and CDR2 YYNGEE. Written as DNA, the CDR3 is TGTGCCAGCAGCGTGACTCAGGGATTTGGAAACACCATATATTTT. This translates into CASSVTQGFGNTIYF.

This clone was observed a handful of times. The rearrangement links TRBV7-6 to TRBJ1-6; 7 bases are a match to TRBD1. The junction had 6 bases not matched to a gene; V was cut back by 0 bases and J by 1 base. CDR1 is SGHVS, CDR2 FNYEAQ, per germline. The CDR3 has 18 amino acids. The CDR3 protein is CASSLAEGTASYNSPLHF. Written as DNA, the CDR3 is TGTGCCAGCAGCTTAGCGGAAGGGACAGCTTCCTATAATTCACCCCTCCACTTT.

This clone turned up a few times. This chain links TRBV3-1 (or the pseudogene TRBV3-2) with TRBJ1-1; weak D call: TRBD1 (6 bases). The germline CDR1 and CDR2 sequences are LGHDT and YNNKEL (reference sequence). V dropped 1 base and J dropped 2 bases, with 11 bases sitting between them. This CDR3 contains 15 residues. Here the CDR3 DNA reads TGTGCCAGCAGCCAAGGCGACAGGTCAAACACTGAAGCTTTCTTT. It yields the protein CASSQGDRSNTEAFF.

This clone was observed a single time. V is TRBV6-1 and J is TRBJ2-7; 8 nucleotides agree with TRBD2. Germline V gene sequence: CDR1 MNHNS, CDR2 SASEGT. The CDR3 runs 14 residues. The trim removed 1 base at V and 12 bases at J, leaving 11 bases unmatched. CDR3 residues: CASSEGPGGDQWYF. The CDR3 DNA reads TGTGCCAGCAGTGAAGGCCCGGGAGGGGACCAGTGGTACTTC.

The genes are TRBV30 and TRBJ2-7, with D possibly being TRBD2 (6 bases). Germline V lookup: CDR1 GTSNPN, CDR2 SVGIG (reference sequence). The ends were cut back, 1 base at V and 0 bases at J, with 13 bases in the middle. The CDR3 is 15 residues long. In DNA, the CDR3 is TGTGCCTGGAGTGAAAAGGGCGGGATCTCCTACGAGCAGTACTTC. As protein: CAWSEKGGISYEQYF. The full variable domain, completed using reference TRBV30 and TRBJ2-7, is SQTIHQWPATLVQPVGSPLSLECTVEGTSNPNLYWYRQAAGRGLQLLFYSVGIGQISSEVPQNLSASRPQDRQFILSSKKLLLSDSGFYLCAWSEKGGISYEQYFGPGTRLTVT.

This clone appeared once. The chain has TRBV5-1 and TRBJ1-2; D is possibly TRBD1 (5 bases). The germline V gene encodes CDR1 SGHRS and CDR2 YFSETQ. The CDR3 runs to 15 residues. V gave up 6 bases and J gave up 2 bases, with 17 bases separating them. The DNA for the CDR3 is TGCGCCAGCAACCCAATTGGGGGGGTGAACTATGGCTACACCTTC. This gives the protein CASNPIGGVNYGYTF.

The V and J genes are TRBV10-3 and TRBJ2-1; D not resolved. This CDR3 region has 14 residues. The V end was cut by 0 bases, the J end by 10 bases, with 13 bases between. Germline values: CDR1 ENHRY, CDR2 SYGVKD. The chain's CDR3 is CAISESTSFLEQFF. The CDR3 DNA reads as TGTGCCATCAGTGAGTCTACTTCATTCCTGGAGCAGTTCTTC.